This TCR beta chain was recovered during a study of sequential checkpoint blockade in melanoma. Some clones are missing from TCRdb's copy, which holds only in-frame ones; the method was immunoSEQ multiplex PCR. Of about 9,600 clones in the sample, 24% were seen once. Treatment reported: randomized to nivolumab then ipilimumab (arm A) or the reverse (arm B). V lost 4 bases and J 0 bases, leaving 13 bases between the germline ends. CDR3 length equals 16 residues. CDR1 is SGHRS, CDR2 YFSETQ, per germline. The material was tumor tissue (inferred from file names), obtained from a patient given nivolumab and ipilimumab in sequence. The receptor's source is a human donor with melanoma. This chain joins TRBV5-1 and TRBJ2-2, with a weak D call TRBD2 (6 bases). The chain's CDR3 is CASSLRGGANTGELFF. The CDR3 DNA is TGCGCCAGCAGCCTCCGGGGCGGGGCGAACACCGGGGAGCTGTTTTTT.